This T cell receptor (beta chain) was observed in a study of blood T cell repertoires in COVID-19. Study information: Sites in the United States, Italy and Spain provided acute and convalescent COVID-19 samples. The analysed material was cDNA or gDNA that came from T cells, B-cell-depleted T cells, or PBMCs.

Germline V gene lookup returns CDR1 SGHNT and CDR2 YYREEE (reference sequence). This CDR3 has 14 amino acids. V lost 0 bases to trimming and J lost 3 bases, with 10 bases between them. Per the authors' pipeline: Researchers report that nucleated cell counts were estimated from reference gene primer amplification. Measured with immunoSEQ multiplex PCR; TCRdb has only the in-frame clones, and not every one. From that table come the V and J calls and clone size; the DNA was used to work out D and trimming. Of about 41,000 clones listed, 70% to 90% are singletons. The genes are TRBV5-4 and TRBJ2-7; maybe TRBD1 (5 bases). The sequence was obtained from a man aged 60 to 75 with acute or convalescent COVID-19. The sample was peripheral blood. The CDR3 loop reads CASSLEGAHYEQYF. The CDR3 DNA is TGTGCCAGCAGCTTGGAAGGGGCCCACTACGAGCAGTACTTC. Using reference TRBV5-4 and TRBJ2-7 for the parts outside the CDR3, the full variable domain is ETGVTQSPTHLIKTRGQQVTLRCSSQSGHNTVSWYQQALGQGPQFIFQYYREEENGRGNFPPRFSGLQFPNYSSELNVNALELDDSALYLCASSLEGAHYEQYFGPGTRLTVT.